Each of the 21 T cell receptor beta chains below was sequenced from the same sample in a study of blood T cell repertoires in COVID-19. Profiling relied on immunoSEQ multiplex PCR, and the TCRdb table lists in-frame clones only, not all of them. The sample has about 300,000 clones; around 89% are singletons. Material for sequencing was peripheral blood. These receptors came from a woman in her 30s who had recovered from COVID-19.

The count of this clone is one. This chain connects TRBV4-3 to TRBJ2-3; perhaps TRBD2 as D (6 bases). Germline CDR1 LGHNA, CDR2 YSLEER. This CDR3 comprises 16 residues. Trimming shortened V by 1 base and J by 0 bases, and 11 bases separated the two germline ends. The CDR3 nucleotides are TGCGCCAGCAGCCAAGTATACCGGGGGAGCACAGATACGCAGTATTTT. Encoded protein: CASSQVYRGSTDTQYF.

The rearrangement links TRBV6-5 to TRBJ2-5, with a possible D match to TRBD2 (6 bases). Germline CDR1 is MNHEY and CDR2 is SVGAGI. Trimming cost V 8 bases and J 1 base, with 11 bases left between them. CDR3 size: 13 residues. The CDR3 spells CASARRGQETQYF. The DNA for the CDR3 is TGTGCCAGCGCGCGGCGGGGCCAAGAGACCCAGTACTTC.

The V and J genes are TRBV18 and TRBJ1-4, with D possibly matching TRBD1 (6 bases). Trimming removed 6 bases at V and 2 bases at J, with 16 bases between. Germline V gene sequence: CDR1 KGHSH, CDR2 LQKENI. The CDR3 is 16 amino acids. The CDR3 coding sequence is TGTGCCAGCTCCCCGAGGACAACAGGGACTAATGAAAAACTGTTTTTT. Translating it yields CASSPRTTGTNEKLFF.

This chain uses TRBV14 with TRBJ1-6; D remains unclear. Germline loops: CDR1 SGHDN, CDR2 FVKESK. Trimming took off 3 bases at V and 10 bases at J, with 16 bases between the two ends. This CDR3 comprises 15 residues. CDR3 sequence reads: CASSQGRGSRSPLHF. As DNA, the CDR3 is TGTGCCAGCAGCCAGGGTAGAGGTTCTCGGTCACCCCTCCACTTT.

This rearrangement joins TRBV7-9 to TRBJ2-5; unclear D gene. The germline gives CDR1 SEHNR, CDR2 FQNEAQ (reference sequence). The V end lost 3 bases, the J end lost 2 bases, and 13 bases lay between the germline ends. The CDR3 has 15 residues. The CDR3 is CASSFFYGHQETQYF. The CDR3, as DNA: TGTGCCAGCAGCTTTTTTTACGGTCATCAAGAGACCCAGTACTTC.

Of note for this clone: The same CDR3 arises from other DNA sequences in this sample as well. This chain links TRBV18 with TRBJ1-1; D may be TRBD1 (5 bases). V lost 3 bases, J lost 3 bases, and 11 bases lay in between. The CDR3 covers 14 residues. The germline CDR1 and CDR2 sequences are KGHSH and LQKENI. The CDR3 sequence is CASSPQGGDTEAFF. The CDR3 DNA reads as TGTGCCAGCTCACCTCAGGGTGGGGACACTGAAGCTTTCTTT.

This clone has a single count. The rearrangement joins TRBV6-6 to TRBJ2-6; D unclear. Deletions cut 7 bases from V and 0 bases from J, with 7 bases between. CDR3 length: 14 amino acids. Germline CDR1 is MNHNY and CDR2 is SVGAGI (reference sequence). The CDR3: CASKRISGANVLTF. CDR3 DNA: TGTGCCAGCAAGAGGATCTCTGGGGCCAACGTCCTGACTTTC.

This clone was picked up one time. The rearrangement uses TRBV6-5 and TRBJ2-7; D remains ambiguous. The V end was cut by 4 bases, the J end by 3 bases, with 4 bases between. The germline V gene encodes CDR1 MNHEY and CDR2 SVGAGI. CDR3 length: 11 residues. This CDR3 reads CASSSHYEQYF. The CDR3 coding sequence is TGTGCCAGCAGTTCCCACTACGAGCAGTACTTC.

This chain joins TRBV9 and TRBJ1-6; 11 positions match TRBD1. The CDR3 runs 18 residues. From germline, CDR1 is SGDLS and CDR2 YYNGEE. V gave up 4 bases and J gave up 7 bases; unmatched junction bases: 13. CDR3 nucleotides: TGTGCCAGCAGCCCGACCTCCTTGGACAGGGGGCCGAATTCACCCCTCCACTTT. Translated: CASSPTSLDRGPNSPLHF.

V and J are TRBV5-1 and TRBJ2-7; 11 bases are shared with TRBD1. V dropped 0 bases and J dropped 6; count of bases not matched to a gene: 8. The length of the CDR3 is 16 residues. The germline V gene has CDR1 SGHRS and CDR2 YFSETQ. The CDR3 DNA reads TGCGCCAGCAGCTTGGTCCCGCCGGGACAGGGGGGCGAGCAGTACTTC. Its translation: CASSLVPPGQGGEQYF.

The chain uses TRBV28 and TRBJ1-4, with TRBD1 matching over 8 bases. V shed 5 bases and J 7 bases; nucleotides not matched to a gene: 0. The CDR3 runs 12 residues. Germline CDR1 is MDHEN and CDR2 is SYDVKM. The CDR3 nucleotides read TGTGCCAGCAGTCAGGGGGCTGAAAAACTGTTTTTT. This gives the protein CASSQGAEKLFF.

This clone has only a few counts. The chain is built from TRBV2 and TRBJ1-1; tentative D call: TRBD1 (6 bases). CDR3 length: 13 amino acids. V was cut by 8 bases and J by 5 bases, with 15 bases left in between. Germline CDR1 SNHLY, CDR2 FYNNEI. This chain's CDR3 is CASGQGQETEAFF. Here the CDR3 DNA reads TGTGCCAGCGGCCAGGGGCAGGAAACTGAAGCTTTCTTT.

The CDR3 region has the DNA TGTGCCAGCAGTGAAGCGGGACACAACCAAGAGACCCAGTACTTC. Translation gives CASSEAGHNQETQYF. The genes are TRBV2 and TRBJ2-5, with TRBD1 as a possible D gene (6 bases). The V gene lost 0 bases and the J gene lost 0 bases, with 8 bases spanning the gap. The CDR3 is made up of 15 amino acids. Germline CDR1 SNHLY, CDR2 FYNNEI.

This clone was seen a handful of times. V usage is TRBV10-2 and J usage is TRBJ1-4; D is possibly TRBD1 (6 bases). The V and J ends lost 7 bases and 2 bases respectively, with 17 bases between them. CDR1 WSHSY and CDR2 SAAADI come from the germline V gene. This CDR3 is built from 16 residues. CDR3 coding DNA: TGCGCCAGCACCCCAGGGGAAGTAGGGACTAATGAAAAACTGTTTTTT. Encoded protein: CASTPGEVGTNEKLFF.

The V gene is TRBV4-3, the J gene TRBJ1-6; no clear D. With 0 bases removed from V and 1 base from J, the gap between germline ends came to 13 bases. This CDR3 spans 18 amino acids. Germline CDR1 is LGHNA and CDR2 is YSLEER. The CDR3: CASSQDYGRRSYNSPLHF. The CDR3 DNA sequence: TGCGCCAGCAGCCAAGACTACGGGCGGAGGTCCTATAATTCACCCCTCCACTTT.

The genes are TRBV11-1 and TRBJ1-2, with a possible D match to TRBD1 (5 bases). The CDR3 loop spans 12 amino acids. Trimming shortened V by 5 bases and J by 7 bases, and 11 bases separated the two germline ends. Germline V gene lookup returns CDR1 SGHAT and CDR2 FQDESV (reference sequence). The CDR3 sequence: CASSLGGAGYTF. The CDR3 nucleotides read TGTGCCAGCAGCCTGGGTGGGGCTGGCTACACCTTC.

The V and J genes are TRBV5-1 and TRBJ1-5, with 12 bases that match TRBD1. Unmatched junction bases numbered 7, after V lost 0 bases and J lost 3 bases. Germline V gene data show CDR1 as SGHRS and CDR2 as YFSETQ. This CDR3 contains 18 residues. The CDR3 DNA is TGCGCCAGCAGCTTGGGGGACAGGGGGCTCCTCCCCAATCAGCCCCAGCATTTT. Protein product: CASSLGDRGLLPNQPQHF.

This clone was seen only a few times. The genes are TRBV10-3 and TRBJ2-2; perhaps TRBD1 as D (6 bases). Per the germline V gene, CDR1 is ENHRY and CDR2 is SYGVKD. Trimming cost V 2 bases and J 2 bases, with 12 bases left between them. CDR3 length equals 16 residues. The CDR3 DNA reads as TGTGCCATCAGTGAGGGACAGATCCTTAACACCGGGGAGCTGTTTTTT. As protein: CAISEGQILNTGELFF.

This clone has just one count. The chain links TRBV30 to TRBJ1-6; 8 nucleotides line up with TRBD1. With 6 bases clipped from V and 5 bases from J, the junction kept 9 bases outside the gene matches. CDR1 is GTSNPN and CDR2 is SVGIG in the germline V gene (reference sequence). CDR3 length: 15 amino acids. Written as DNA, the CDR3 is TGTGCCTGCCCGGGACAGGCTTCCAATAATTCACCCCTCCACTTT. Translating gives CACPGQASNNSPLHF.

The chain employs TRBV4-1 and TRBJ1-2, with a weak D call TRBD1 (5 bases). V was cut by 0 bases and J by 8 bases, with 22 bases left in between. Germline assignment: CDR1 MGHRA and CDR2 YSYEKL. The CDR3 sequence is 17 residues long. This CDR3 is CASSQEDSRRGLGGYTF. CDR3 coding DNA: TGCGCCAGCAGCCAAGAAGACTCTAGGAGGGGCCTGGGGGGCTACACCTTC.

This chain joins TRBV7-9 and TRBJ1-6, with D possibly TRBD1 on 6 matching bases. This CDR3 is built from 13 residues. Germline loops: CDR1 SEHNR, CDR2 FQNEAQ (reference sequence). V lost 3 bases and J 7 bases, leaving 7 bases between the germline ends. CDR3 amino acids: CASSLGANSPLHF. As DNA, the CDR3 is TGTGCCAGCAGCTTGGGGGCAAATTCACCCCTCCACTTT. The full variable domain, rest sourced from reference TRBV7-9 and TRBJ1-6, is DTGVSQNPRHKITKRGQNVTFRCDPISEHNRLYWYRQTLGQGPEFLTYFQNEAQLEKSRLLSDRFSAERPKGSFSTLEIQRTEQGDSAMYLCASSLGANSPLHFGNGTRLTVT.